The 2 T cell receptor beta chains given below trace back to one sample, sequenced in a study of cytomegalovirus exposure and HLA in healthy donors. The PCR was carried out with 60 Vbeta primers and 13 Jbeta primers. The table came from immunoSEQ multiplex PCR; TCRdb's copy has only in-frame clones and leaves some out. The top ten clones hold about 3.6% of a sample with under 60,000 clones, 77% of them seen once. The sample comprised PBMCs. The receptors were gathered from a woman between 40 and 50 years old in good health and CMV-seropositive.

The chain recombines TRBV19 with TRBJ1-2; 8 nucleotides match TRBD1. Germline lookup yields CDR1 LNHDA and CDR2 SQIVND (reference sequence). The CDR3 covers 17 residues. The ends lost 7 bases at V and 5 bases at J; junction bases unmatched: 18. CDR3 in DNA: TGTGCCAGTACCTCCTCTTCGGTACAGGGGGAGTGGTATGGCTACACCTTC. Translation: CASTSSSVQGEWYGYTF.

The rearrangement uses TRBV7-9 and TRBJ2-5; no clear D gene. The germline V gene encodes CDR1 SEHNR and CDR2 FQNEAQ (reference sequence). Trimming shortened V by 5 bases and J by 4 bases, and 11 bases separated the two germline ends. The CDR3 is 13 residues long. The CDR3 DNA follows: TGTGCCAGCAGCAACCCCCCCGGAGAGACCCAGTACTTC. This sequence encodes CASSNPPGETQYF.